These 21 T cell receptor beta chains came from one sample sequenced in a study of cytomegalovirus exposure and HLA in healthy donors (TCRdb year 2017). The receptor library was made with the immunoSEQ multiplex PCR assay. A mixture of 60 forward primers for TCR Vbeta segments and 13 reverse primers for TCR Jbeta segments was used in the multiplex PCR. Here the immuneACCESS table is served through TCRdb, limited to in-frame sequences with V and J called. Missing clones are a known gap in these copies; in checked studies unresolved V genes cover under half, and the rest lacks a known reason. In all, the sample holds some 150,000 clones, and around 80% of those were seen once. Roughly 2% of the sample comes from the top ten. Sample: PBMCs. Source of these receptors: a man aged 35-49 years in good health and CMV-seronegative.

The V gene is TRBV15, the J gene TRBJ2-1; possibly TRBD2 for D (5 bases). The V gene's germline CDR1 is LNHNV and CDR2 YYDKDF (reference sequence). V was clipped by 6 bases and J by 3 bases, with 12 bases between them. There are 14 residues in the CDR3. CDR3 residues: CATSFSRGYNEQFF. Here the CDR3 DNA reads TGTGCCACCAGTTTCTCTCGGGGCTACAATGAGCAGTTCTTC.

This chain uses TRBV28 with TRBJ2-3; D may be TRBD2 (7 bases). CDR1 MDHEN and CDR2 SYDVKM come from the germline V gene. There are 14 residues in the CDR3. The V end was cut by 5 bases, the J end by 1 base, with 10 bases between. CDR3 in amino acids: CASSTGRGTDTQYF. The CDR3 coding sequence is TGTGCCAGCAGTACAGGGAGGGGCACAGATACGCAGTATTTT.

This clone occurred once. J is TRBJ2-5 and V is TRBV7-2; 9 bases agree with TRBD2. V was pared by 5 bases and J by 7 bases, with 14 bases of the junction left unmatched. The germline gives CDR1 SGHTA, CDR2 FQGNSA. This CDR3 spans 16 amino acids. The CDR3 loop reads CASSPDPGLAAGTQYF. CDR3 DNA sequence: TGTGCCAGCAGCCCAGATCCGGGACTAGCAGCCGGGACCCAGTACTTC.

The chain recombines TRBV5-6 with TRBJ2-3; 9 bases are a match to TRBD1. The germline gives CDR1 SGHDT, CDR2 YYEEEE. This CDR3 has 16 residues. Unmatched junction bases numbered 9, after V lost 4 bases and J lost 3 bases. The CDR3 DNA sequence: TGTGCCAGCAGCGTCCTGGGACAGGGAGTGACAGATACGCAGTATTTT. Translation gives CASSVLGQGVTDTQYF.

The gene calls are TRBV30 and TRBJ1-4; TRBD1 matches 11 bases. The germline V gene encodes CDR1 GTSNPN and CDR2 SVGIG (reference sequence). The V gene end was trimmed by 4 bases and the J gene end by 8 bases; junction bases not matched to a gene: 6. The CDR3 spans 14 residues. Here the CDR3 DNA reads TGTGCCTGGACCGGGACAGGGGGGGTCGAAAAACTGTTTTTT. Translated, it gives CAWTGTGGVEKLFF. The entire variable domain, with the rest obtained from reference TRBV30 and TRBJ1-4, is as follows: SQTIHQWPATLVQPVGSPLSLECTVEGTSNPNLYWYRQAAGRGLQLLFYSVGIGQISSEVPQNLSASRPQDRQFILSSKKLLLSDSGFYLCAWTGTGGVEKLFFGSGTQLSVL.

The rearrangement joins TRBV4-1 to TRBJ2-7; D is unclear. CDR1 and CDR2 from the germline V gene are MGHRA and YSYEKL. The CDR3 loop spans 16 amino acids. Trimming removed 0 bases at V and 6 bases at J, with 18 bases between. The CDR3 loop is CASSQEYSSRLSEQYF. The CDR3 DNA reads TGCGCCAGCAGCCAAGAGTACTCTTCGCGATTGAGCGAGCAGTACTTC.

This clone was detected once. J is TRBJ2-7 and V is TRBV18; D is unclear. The germline V and J ends were trimmed by 3 bases and 2 bases, with 11 bases remaining between them. Germline V lookup: CDR1 KGHSH, CDR2 LQKENI. The CDR3 extends over 14 amino acids. CDR3 residues: CASSPPLGTYEQYF. The CDR3 nucleotides read TGTGCCAGCTCACCTCCCCTAGGAACCTACGAGCAGTACTTC. Looking up the rest from reference TRBV18 and TRBJ2-7 gives the full variable domain: NAGVMQNPRHLVRRRGQEARLRCSPMKGHSHVYWYRQLPEEGLKFMVYLQKENIIDESGMPKERFSAEFPKEGPSILRIQQVVRGDSAAYFCASSPPLGTYEQYFGPGTRLTVT.

The J gene is TRBJ2-7, the V gene TRBV6-5, with a weak D call TRBD2 (6 bases). Trimming took 2 bases from V and 0 from J, leaving 8 bases between them. This CDR3 contains 14 residues. CDR1 and CDR2 (germline): MNHEY, SVGAGI. The CDR3 DNA reads as TGTGCCAGCAGTTACGGGAGGAGCTCCTACGAGCAGTACTTC. This translates into CASSYGRSSYEQYF.

V usage is TRBV10-3 and J usage is TRBJ1-2, with D uncertain. Trimming pared 4 bases from V and 8 bases from J, leaving 14 bases between. In germline, CDR1 is ENHRY, CDR2 SYGVKD. The CDR3 extends over 13 amino acids. CDR3 sequence: CAISVSAFGGYTF. DNA of the CDR3: TGTGCCATCAGTGTCTCAGCATTCGGGGGCTACACCTTC.

A note on this clone: A read error may produce the germline difference seen at one junction end. Different DNA sequences within this sample yield the same CDR3. The chain employs TRBV6-5 and TRBJ2-7; tentative D call: TRBD1 (6 bases). CDR3 length: 14 residues. Germline values: CDR1 MNHEY, CDR2 SVGAGI. CDR3 DNA sequence: TGCGCCAGCAGAACTGACAGGAGCTCCTACGAGCAGTACTTC. It is translated as CASRTDRSSYEQYF.

The CDR3 loop is CSVVVGGRAGEQYF. CDR3 coding DNA: TGCAGCGTTGTGGTGGGCGGGAGGGCGGGCGAGCAGTACTTC. J is TRBJ2-7 and V is TRBV29-1; 9 positions match TRBD2. Germline V gene sequence: CDR1 SQVTM, CDR2 ANQGSEA. CDR3 length: 14 amino acids. Unmatched junction bases numbered 10, after V lost 4 bases and J lost 6 bases.

This chain joins TRBV21-1 and TRBJ2-2; no check of the table's D call, TRBD2, against the DNA was made. TRBV21-1 is a known pseudogene. The CDR3 extends over 14 amino acids. The CDR3 bases are TGTGCCAGCAGCCTCCCCGTGGCTAGAGGGGAGCTGTTTTTT. As protein: CASSLPVARGELFF.

As concerns this clone: A read error may account for a junction end that differs from germline. The chain carries TRBV7-7 and TRBJ2-7; 7 bases fit TRBD2. Germline values: CDR1 SSHAT, CDR2 FNYEAQ (reference sequence). This CDR3 spans 14 amino acids. CDR3 protein: CASSPAGGSYEQYF. CDR3 nucleotides: TGTGCTAGCAGCCCCGCCGGGGGGAGCTACGAGCAGTACTTC.

The chain joins TRBV19 to TRBJ2-2, with D maybe TRBD2 (6 bases). CDR1 and CDR2 from the germline V gene are LNHDA and SQIVND (reference sequence). The germline V and J ends were trimmed by 8 bases and 4 bases, with 11 bases remaining between them. This CDR3 comprises 13 residues. CDR3 region: CASRGAGTGELFF. The CDR3, as DNA: TGTGCCAGTCGCGGGGCGGGCACCGGGGAGCTGTTTTTT.

The chain is built from TRBV28 and TRBJ1-1, with D hard to call. Looked up from germline, CDR1 is MDHEN and CDR2 is SYDVKM. The CDR3 spans 11 residues. The V gene lost 6 bases and the J gene lost 5 bases, with 7 bases spanning the gap. This chain's CDR3 is CASRGVTEAFF. The CDR3, as DNA: TGTGCCAGCAGGGGAGTGACTGAAGCTTTCTTT.

The rearrangement links TRBV10-3 to TRBJ2-5, with D perhaps TRBD2 (6 bases). The length of the CDR3 is 14 residues. Germline CDR1 reads ENHRY; CDR2 reads SYGVKD. Trimming took 4 bases from V and 3 from J, leaving 12 bases between them. Here the CDR3 reads CAISVKAGEETQYF. The CDR3 bases are TGTGCCATCAGTGTAAAAGCGGGTGAAGAGACCCAGTACTTC.

The rearrangement joins TRBV11-2 to TRBJ2-7, with 12 bases matching TRBD1. J lost 7 bases, V lost 4 bases, and 8 bases had no gene match. CDR1 and CDR2 (germline): SGHAT, FQNNGV. This CDR3 comprises 15 residues. The CDR3 nucleotides read TGTGCCAGCAGCTCCCGGGACAGGGGGCTCTGGGAGCAGTACTTC. Translating gives CASSSRDRGLWEQYF.

CDR3 in amino acids: CASSEGVFQTNYGYTF. CDR3 DNA sequence: TGTGCCAGCAGTGAGGGAGTGTTTCAAACTAACTATGGCTACACCTTC. This chain connects TRBV6-1 to TRBJ1-2, with unresolved D. V lost 3 bases and J lost 0, with 14 bases in between. Germline-derived CDR1 and CDR2 are MNHNS and SASEGT. This CDR3 region has 16 residues.

This chain joins TRBV28 and TRBJ1-2; TRBD1 is a possible D gene (5 bases). The CDR3 totals 11 residues. The ends were cut back, 4 bases at V and 11 bases at J, with 11 bases in the middle. Germline CDR1 reads MDHEN; CDR2 reads SYDVKM. The CDR3 DNA follows: TGTGCCAGCAGTTCGGGGGGACGTTACACCTTC. Protein: CASSSGGRYTF.

The chain carries TRBV15 and TRBJ1-3, with no clear D. Per the germline V gene, CDR1 is LNHNV and CDR2 is YYDKDF (reference sequence). The CDR3 is made up of 14 amino acids. The V gene lost 0 bases and the J gene lost 7 bases, with 10 bases spanning the gap. CDR3 in DNA: TGTGCCACCAGCAGAGATCGAGGGTTCAACACCATATATTTT. It translates to CATSRDRGFNTIYF. The variable domain in full, with the rest retrieved from reference TRBV15 and TRBJ1-3, is DAMVIQNPRYQVTQFGKPVTLSCSQTLNHNVMYWYQQKSSQAPKLLFHYYDKDFNNEADTPDNFQSRRPNTSFCFLDIRSPGLGDTAMYLCATSRDRGFNTIYFGEGSWLTVV.

The chain uses TRBV16 and TRBJ2-7; D unresolved. The CDR3 is 13 residues long. Trimming removed 0 bases from V and 0 bases from J, with 3 bases in between. Germline CDR1 KGHSY, CDR2 FQNENV. For the CDR3, the DNA is TGTGCCAGCAGCCAATCCAACTCCTACGAGCAGTACTTC. Encoded protein: CASSQSNSYEQYF.